Reported below is one T cell receptor beta chain. The record originates from a study of early T cells in non-severe SARS-CoV-2 infection. Trimming pared 6 bases from V and 3 bases from J, leaving 18 bases between. The CDR3 length is 14 residues. Germline V gene data show CDR1 as DFQATT and CDR2 as SNEGSKA (reference sequence). Individual cDNA molecules received unique molecular identifiers. TCRdb re-analysed the 5' RACE reads in MiXCR, keeping a single row per CDR3 protein. The sample lists over 55,000 distinct CDR3 sequences, over 10% occurring once. Here the sequenced sample was whole blood, taken at baseline. The rearrangement joins TRBV20-1 to TRBJ2-7, with D hard to call. The sequence was collected from an adult who was a healthcare worker with PCR-confirmed SARS-CoV-2 infection or an uninfected control (not recorded which). The CDR3 DNA follows: TGCAGTGCGGCTGGCTTAGCATCTATCTACGAGCAGTACTTC. Its translation is CSAAGLASIYEQYF.